What follows is one TCR beta chain and its context. Germline-derived CDR1 and CDR2 are LGHNA and YNFKEQ. The CDR3 is 22 amino acids. Trimming removed 0 bases from V and 2 bases from J; junction bases left unmatched: 18. Assay used: immunoSEQ multiplex PCR; TCRdb lists only in-frame clones, some missing. The sample yields about 660,000 clones, around 87% seen once. These data originate in a study of shared T cell receptors in the human thymus. This same sample was also part of a study on human thymus T cells. That source adds: Having surgery to correct congenital heart defects, healthy Finnish infants acted as the donors. The thymus was resected at corrective cardiac surgery. Gene usage (both V and J) appeared biased in thymic and blood repertoires. Unrelated people showed highly overlapping thymic repertoires, related research reported.

Source material: thymocytes. This receptor was obtained from a boy under three years old with a congenital heart defect. This chain connects TRBV4-2 to TRBJ2-1; 11 bases fit TRBD1. CDR3 sequence: CASSQEDHRDRGCTATYNEQFF. The CDR3 nucleotides read TGTGCCAGCAGCCAAGAAGACCACCGGGACAGGGGGTGTACTGCTACCTACAATGAGCAGTTCTTC.